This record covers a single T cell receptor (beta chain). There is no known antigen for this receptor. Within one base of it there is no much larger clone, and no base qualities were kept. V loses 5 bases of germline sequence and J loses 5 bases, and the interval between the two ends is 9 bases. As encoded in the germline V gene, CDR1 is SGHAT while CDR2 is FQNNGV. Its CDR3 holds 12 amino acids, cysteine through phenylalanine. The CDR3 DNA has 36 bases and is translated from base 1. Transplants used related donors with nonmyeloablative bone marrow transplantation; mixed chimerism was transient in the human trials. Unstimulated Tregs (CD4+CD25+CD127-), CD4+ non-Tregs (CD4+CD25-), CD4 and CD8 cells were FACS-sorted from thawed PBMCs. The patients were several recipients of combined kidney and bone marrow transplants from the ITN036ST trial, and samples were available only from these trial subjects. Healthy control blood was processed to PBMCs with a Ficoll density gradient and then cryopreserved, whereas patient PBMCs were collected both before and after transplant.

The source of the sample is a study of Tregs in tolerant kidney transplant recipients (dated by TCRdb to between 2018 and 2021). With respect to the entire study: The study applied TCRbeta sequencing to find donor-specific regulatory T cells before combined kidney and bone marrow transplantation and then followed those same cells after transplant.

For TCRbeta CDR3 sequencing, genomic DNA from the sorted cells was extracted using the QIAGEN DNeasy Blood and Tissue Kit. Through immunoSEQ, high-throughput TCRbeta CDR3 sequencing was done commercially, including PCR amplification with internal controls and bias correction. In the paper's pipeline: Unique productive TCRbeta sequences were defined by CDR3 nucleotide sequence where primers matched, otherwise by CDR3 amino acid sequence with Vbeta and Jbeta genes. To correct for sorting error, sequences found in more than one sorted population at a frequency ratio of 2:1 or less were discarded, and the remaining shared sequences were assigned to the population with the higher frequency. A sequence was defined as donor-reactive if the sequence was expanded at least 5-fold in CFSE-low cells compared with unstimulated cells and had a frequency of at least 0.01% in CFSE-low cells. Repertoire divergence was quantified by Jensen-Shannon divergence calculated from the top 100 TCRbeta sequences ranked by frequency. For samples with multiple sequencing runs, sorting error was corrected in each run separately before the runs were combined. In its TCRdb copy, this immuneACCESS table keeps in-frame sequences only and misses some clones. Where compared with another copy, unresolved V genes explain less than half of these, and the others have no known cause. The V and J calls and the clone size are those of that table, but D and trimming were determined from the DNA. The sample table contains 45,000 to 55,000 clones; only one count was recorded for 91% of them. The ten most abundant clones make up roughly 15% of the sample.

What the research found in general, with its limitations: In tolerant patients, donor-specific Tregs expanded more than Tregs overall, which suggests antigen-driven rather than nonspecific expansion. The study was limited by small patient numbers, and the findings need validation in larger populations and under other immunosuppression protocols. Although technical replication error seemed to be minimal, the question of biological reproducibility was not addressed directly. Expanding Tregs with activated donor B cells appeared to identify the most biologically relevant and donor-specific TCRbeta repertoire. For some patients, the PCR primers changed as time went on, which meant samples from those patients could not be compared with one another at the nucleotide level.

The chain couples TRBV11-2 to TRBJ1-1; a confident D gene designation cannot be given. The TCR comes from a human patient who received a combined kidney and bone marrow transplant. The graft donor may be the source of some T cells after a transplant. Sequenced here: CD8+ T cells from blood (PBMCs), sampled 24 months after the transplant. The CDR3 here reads CASSQRWTEAFF. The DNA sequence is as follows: TGTGCCAGCAGCCAGCGCTGGACTGAAGCTTTCTTT.